This T cell receptor beta chain stems from a study of blood T cell repertoires in COVID-19. The table lists this clone with a few counts. The data were produced by immunoSEQ multiplex PCR, yet TCRdb's version contains in-frame clones alone and is incomplete. The sample contains 9,500 to 15,000 clones, roughly 72% of which appear only once. The receptor was isolated from a man aged 60-69 years with COVID-19, enrolled during active disease. Input material: peripheral blood.

The CDR3 nucleotides are TGTGCCAGCAGCCTAGGTGGAGTACCCCAGCATTTT. Translated, it gives CASSLGGVPQHF. This sequence joins TRBV5-4 and TRBJ1-5; D gene unclear. CDR1 and CDR2 (germline): SGHNT, YYREEE (reference sequence). The CDR3 contains 12 residues. The V gene lost 4 bases and the J gene lost 10 bases, with 12 bases spanning the gap.